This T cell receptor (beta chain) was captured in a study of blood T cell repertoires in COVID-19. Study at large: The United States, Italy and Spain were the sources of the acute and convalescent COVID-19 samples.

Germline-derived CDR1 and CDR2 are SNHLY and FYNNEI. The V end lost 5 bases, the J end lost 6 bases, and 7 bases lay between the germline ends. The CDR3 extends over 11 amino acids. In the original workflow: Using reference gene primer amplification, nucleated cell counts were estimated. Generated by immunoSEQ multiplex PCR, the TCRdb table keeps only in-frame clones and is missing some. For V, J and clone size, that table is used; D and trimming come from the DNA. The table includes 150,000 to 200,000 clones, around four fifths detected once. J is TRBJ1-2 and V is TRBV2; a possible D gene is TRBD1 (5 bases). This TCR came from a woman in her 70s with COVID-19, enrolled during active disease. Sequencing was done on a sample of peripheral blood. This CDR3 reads CASSSGHGYTF. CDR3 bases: TGTGCCAGCAGTTCAGGGCATGGCTACACCTTC.